The clone carrying this T cell receptor beta chain was detected many times. The antigen is unknown. The data derive from a study of early T cells in non-severe SARS-CoV-2 infection. As for the study in general: Bulk RNA from unsorted whole blood was sequenced; chains were unpaired.

Regarding the study as a whole: A preference for anti-spike CD8 responses marked VDJdb matching, which missed private and CD4 specificities.

Unique molecular identifiers were attached to individual cDNA molecules. TCRdb independently ran MiXCR on the 5' RACE reads; one entry per CDR3 protein. The table shows more than 25,000 distinct CDR3 sequences, with about 10% occurring only once. This CDR3 contains 14 residues. Germline V gene lookup returns CDR1 MNHNS and CDR2 SASEGT. Trimming cost V 8 bases and J 1 base, with 14 bases left between them. Sequenced sample: whole blood. This chain joins TRBV6-1 and TRBJ1-1; D remains ambiguous. The clonotype comes from an adult who was a healthcare worker with PCR-confirmed SARS-CoV-2 infection or an uninfected control (not recorded which). CDR3 protein: CASGRWSGNTEAFF. The CDR3, as DNA: TGTGCCAGCGGAAGATGGAGTGGGAACACTGAAGCTTTCTTT.